This is a list of T cell receptor beta chains from one sample in a study of blood T cell repertoires in COVID-19. Sequenced by immunoSEQ multiplex PCR; TCRdb stores in-frame clones only, minus some. This table holds roughly 160,000 clones, around 90% found once. The sample consisted of peripheral blood. These receptors were taken from a man aged 55-75 years with acute or convalescent COVID-19. Both conserved end residues are part of each CDR3. A D gene is named only where the DNA matches it firmly. Size is stated for part of the rows, as once, few or many counts, or as a class when the clone is expanded.

V: TRBV5-1; size: once; D: TRBD1; J: TRBJ1-6; CDR3: CASSLGQGMGNSPLHF; DNA: TGCGCCAGCAGCTTGGGACAGGGAATGGGTAATTCACCCCTCCACTTT
V: TRBV5-6; size: -; D: -; J: TRBJ2-5; CDR3: CASSFRAPLETQYF; DNA: TGTGCCAGCAGCTTCAGGGCTCCCCTGGAGACCCAGTACTTC
V: TRBV24-1; size: -; D: -; J: TRBJ1-2; CDR3: CATSESRDTLGGYTF; DNA: TGTGCCACCAGTGAGTCTCGGGACACCTTGGGAGGCTACACCTTC
V: TRBV9; size: few; D: TRBD1; J: TRBJ1-6; CDR3: CASSPSGQVDSPLHF; DNA: TGTGCCAGCAGCCCCTCGGGACAGGTGGATTCACCCCTCCACTTT
V: TRBV29-1; size: -; D: TRBD2; J: TRBJ2-1; CDR3: CSVGGVMGQFF; DNA: TGCAGCGTGGGAGGGGTCATGGGGCAGTTCTTC
V: TRBV19; size: -; D: TRBD2; J: TRBJ2-2; CDR3: CASSLRSLAGGTGELFF; DNA: TGTGCCAGTAGTCTACGCTCCCTAGCGGGGGGCACCGGGGAGCTGTTTTTT
V: TRBV10-3; size: -; D: -; J: TRBJ2-2; CDR3: CAISESGRTGELFF; DNA: TGTGCCATCAGTGAGTCGGGCAGAACCGGGGAGCTGTTTTTT
V: TRBV7-9; size: -; D: -; J: TRBJ2-5; CDR3: CASSLKRRVGETQYF; DNA: TGTGCCAGCAGCTTGAAACGCAGGGTTGGAGAGACCCAGTACTTC
V: TRBV18; size: -; D: -; J: TRBJ1-3; CDR3: CASSLTDSVYSGNTIYF; DNA: TGTGCCAGCTCACTCACGGACAGTGTCTACTCTGGAAACACCATATATTTT
V: TRBV7-8; size: once; D: TRBD1; J: TRBJ2-5; CDR3: CASSSSRQGEETQYF; DNA: TGTGCCAGCAGCAGTTCAAGACAGGGGGAAGAGACCCAGTACTTC
V: TRBV19; size: -; D: TRBD1; J: TRBJ2-1; CDR3: CAIGTGVEQFF; DNA: TGTGCCATCGGGACAGGAGTTGAGCAGTTCTTC
V: TRBV6-5; size: -; D: -; J: TRBJ1-1; CDR3: CASSSLQRSPTEAFF; DNA: TGTGCCAGCAGTTCTCTCCAGCGTTCGCCCACTGAAGCTTTCTTT
V: TRBV9; size: -; D: -; J: TRBJ1-6; CDR3: CASSPRVGRDSPLHF; DNA: TGTGCCAGCAGCCCCCGGGTTGGTCGGGATTCACCCCTCCACTTT
V: TRBV18; size: -; D: -; J: TRBJ1-1; CDR3: CASFPSVGSEAFF; DNA: TGTGCCAGCTTTCCCAGTGTAGGGAGTGAAGCTTTCTTT
V: TRBV6-5; size: -; D: -; J: TRBJ1-2; CDR3: CASSLQKGGGYGYTF; DNA: TGTGCCAGCAGCCTCCAGAAAGGAGGTGGCTATGGCTACACCTTC
V: TRBV5-4; size: few; D: -; J: TRBJ1-4; CDR3: CASTERSGRGNEKLFF; DNA: TGTGCCAGCACCGAAAGAAGCGGCAGGGGCAATGAAAAACTGTTTTTT
V: TRBV15; size: -; D: -; J: TRBJ1-2; CDR3: CATSRDLKKAGVHYGYTF; DNA: TGTGCCACCAGCAGAGACCTAAAGAAGGCAGGGGTGCACTATGGCTACACCTTC
V: TRBV9; size: -; D: -; J: TRBJ1-3; CDR3: CASSAAAGSGNTIYF; DNA: TGTGCCAGCAGCGCGGCCGCAGGGTCTGGAAACACCATATATTTT
V: TRBV4-3; size: -; D: -; J: TRBJ1-1; CDR3: CASSQDLLAGGTEAFF; DNA: TGCGCCAGCAGCCAAGATCTGCTCGCGGGGGGCACTGAAGCTTTCTTT
V: TRBV9; size: -; D: -; J: TRBJ2-5; CDR3: CASSVGTGQETQYF; DNA: TGTGCCAGCAGCGTAGGTACAGGCCAAGAGACCCAGTACTTC
V: TRBV6-5; size: -; D: TRBD1; J: TRBJ2-7; CDR3: CASRPGGAGYEQYF; DNA: TGTGCCAGCAGACCAGGGGGCGCGGGGTACGAGCAGTACTTC
V: TRBV7-9; size: -; D: -; J: TRBJ2-3; CDR3: CASSLEPDTQYF; DNA: TGTGCCAGCAGCTTGGAGCCAGATACGCAGTATTTT
V: TRBV11-3; size: once; D: TRBD1; J: TRBJ1-1; CDR3: CASSLALGLDRGGNTEAFF; DNA: TGTGCCAGCAGCTTGGCTTTGGGCTTGGACAGGGGTGGGAACACTGAAGCTTTCTTT
V: TRBV3-1/TRBV3-2; size: -; D: TRBD2; J: TRBJ2-7; CDR3: CASSQGLAGAVWYF; DNA: TGTGCCAGCAGCCAAGGTCTAGCGGGAGCTGTGTGGTACTTC
V: TRBV7-6; size: many; D: TRBD1; J: TRBJ2-1; CDR3: CASSLAGTGGNEQFF; DNA: TGTGCCAGCAGCTTAGCCGGGACAGGGGGCAATGAGCAGTTCTTC
V: TRBV3-1/TRBV3-2; size: few; D: -; J: TRBJ1-1; CDR3: CASSRRGETEAFF; DNA: TGTGCCAGCAGCCGGCGGGGGGAAACTGAAGCTTTCTTT
V: TRBV9; size: -; D: -; J: TRBJ2-3; CDR3: CASSVAFVDTQYF; DNA: TGTGCCAGCAGCGTAGCTTTTGTGGATACGCAGTATTTT
V: TRBV9; size: -; D: -; J: TRBJ1-2; CDR3: CASSVGWGQNYGYTF; DNA: TGTGCCAGCAGCGTAGGCTGGGGGCAAAACTATGGCTACACCTTC
V: TRBV2; size: -; D: TRBD2; J: TRBJ2-5; CDR3: CASTGTSGSRQETQYF; DNA: TGTGCCAGCACCGGGACTAGCGGGAGTAGGCAAGAGACCCAGTACTTC
V: TRBV6-5; size: -; D: -; J: TRBJ2-1; CDR3: CASSYSRGGGNEQFF; DNA: TGTGCCAGCAGTTACTCGAGGGGAGGGGGAAATGAGCAGTTCTTC
V: TRBV19; size: -; D: -; J: TRBJ1-5; CDR3: CASSIDSGIQPQHF; DNA: TGTGCCAGTAGTATAGATTCAGGGATTCAGCCCCAGCATTTT
V: TRBV19; size: -; D: TRBD1; J: TRBJ1-2; CDR3: CASSMGQVGYGYTF; DNA: TGTGCCAGTAGTATGGGACAGGTGGGCTATGGCTACACCTTC
V: TRBV5-1; size: few; D: -; J: TRBJ1-5; CDR3: CASSLDPSSNQPQHF; DNA: TGCGCCAGCAGTTTAGATCCGTCTAGCAATCAGCCCCAGCATTTT